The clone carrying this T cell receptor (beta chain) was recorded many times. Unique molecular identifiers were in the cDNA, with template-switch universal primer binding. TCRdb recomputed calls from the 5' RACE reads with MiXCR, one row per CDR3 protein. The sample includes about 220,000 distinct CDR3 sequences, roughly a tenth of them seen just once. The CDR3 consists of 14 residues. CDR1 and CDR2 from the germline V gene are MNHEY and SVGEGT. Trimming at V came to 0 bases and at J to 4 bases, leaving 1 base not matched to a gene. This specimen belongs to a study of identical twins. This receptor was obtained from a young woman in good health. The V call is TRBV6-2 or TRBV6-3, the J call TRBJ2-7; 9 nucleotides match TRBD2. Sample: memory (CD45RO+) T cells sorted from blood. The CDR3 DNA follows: TGTGCCAGCAGTTACTCTAGCGGGAGTTACGAGCAGTACTTC. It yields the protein CASSYSSGSYEQYF.